This T cell receptor beta chain emerged from a study of CD8 T cells in acute hepatitis C reinfection (dated by TCRdb to about 2021). Background for the entire study: The TCRbeta repertoire of CD8+ T cells specific for the HCV NS3-1073 epitope was profiled during acute infection and after viral clearance. Paired acute and follow-up samples were contributed by four of the spontaneous resolvers.

V and J are trimmed by 6 bases and 8 bases, and the gene matches miss 15 bases of the junction. CDR1 and CDR2 were assigned from the germline V gene (reference sequence) as SEHNR and FQNEAQ. The CDR3 spans 15 residues, from the cysteine through the phenylalanine. Only the CDR3 part of the read is kept: 45 bases, read in frame from the first base. The investigation overall reported the following: All groups showed preferential use of the TRBV04 and TRBV06 gene families, a pattern that overrepresentation in the naive pool did not explain. Few CDR3 sequences were shared with other epitopes, and differences in sequencing approaches may have limited exact matching. Fewer than 15 public clonotypes were found regardless of outcome; one public clonotype used V04-02/J02-02. Because bulk sequencing covered only the TCRbeta chain, the alphabeta pairing of the public clonotypes could not be determined. Follow-up repertoires were not available for chronically infected subjects, because NS3-1073 specific cells were too rare to be sorted. High diversity was observed in NS3-1073 specific repertoires, and no significant differences in diversity were found between acute resolver, follow-up resolver and acute chronic samples.

Genomic DNA was extracted from FACS-sorted cells, and TCRbeta chains were sequenced through the commercial immunoSEQ service. The paper's processing steps were these. ImmunoSEQ Analyzer software v3.0 and R v3.5.1 were used to analyze the repertoire data. Only productive rearrangements were analyzed, as sequences containing stop codons or out-of-frame rearrangements were removed. The sequencing provider supplied the metrics for Simpson diversity, Shannon entropy, CDR3 length and nucleotide addition. Clonotypes were grouped by frequency as dominant, sub-dominant, low or lowest abundance, and most analyses excluded clonotypes below 0.1%. Any CDR3 amino acid clonotype present in at least two subjects at a cumulative frequency of at least 0.5% was labeled public. TCRdb retrieved this table from immuneACCESS and kept in-frame rearrangements only. Not all clones are present; in checked studies, unresolved V genes account for under half, and no reason is known for the remainder. That table is the source of V, J and clone size, and D and trimming were worked out from the DNA. This sample comprises some 40,000 clones, about 87% of them detected only once. The ten largest clones add up to less than 0.6% of the sample.

Notes on this clone: The antigen it recognizes is unknown. It has no much larger one-base neighbor in the sample; base qualities were not kept.

This specimen's time point label, interpreted: naive CD8 control sorted from an acute-time-point sample. Enrolled in the Montreal Hepatitis C Cohort (HEPCO) in Canada, the donors were people who inject drugs, and these donors were followed every 3 months. A positive HCV RNA or antibody test that followed a negative test within the previous 24 weeks was the definition used for acute primary HCV infection. Surface staining used CD3, CD8 and CD45RO antibodies, with an aqua fixable dye to exclude dead cells. The cohort also included 6 subjects who developed chronic infection, defined as HCV RNA positivity at 24 weeks. Negative selection by means of the MACS CD8+ T cell Isolation Kit yielded CD8+ T cells from peripheral blood mononuclear cells recovered from cryopreservation by thawing. A BD FACSAria II cell sorter was used for cell sorting.

Material: naive CD8+ T cells from PBMCs. In the paper's terms, the cell subset or site label means: sorted total naive CD45RO-negative CD8+ T cells. This chain joins TRBV7-9 to TRBJ1-2; the central 7 bases match TRBD1. The receptor was derived from a man aged 25 to 45 with chronic hepatitis C. The nucleotide sequence is TGTGCCAGCAGTCCGTCGGGACAGCGGGCAGACGGCTACACCTTC. Translation gives CASSPSGQRADGYTF.